Given below is one T cell receptor (beta chain) in context. The antigen remains unidentified. Antigen-specific CD4+ T cells expanded by the ViraFEST assay with viral peptide pools were then sequenced. Between days 10 and 11 of culture, CD4+ T cells were separated out. All vaccine recipients tested negative for nucleocapsid antibodies and had never contracted SARS-CoV-2 infection. In the cultures, half the medium was exchanged for IL-2 medium on days 3 and 7. This specimen comes from a study of vaccination effects on CD4 cells after COVID-19. Across the whole study: Each person got two doses of an mRNA SARS-CoV-2 vaccine, BNT162b2 or mRNA-1273. The study, taken as a whole, reports: Within healthy vaccinees, only 1 of 255 vaccine-induced clones displayed cross-reactivity with common cold coronaviruses. In the study, convalescent patients were few, and early post-infection timepoints were absent.

TCRdb's copy holds only in-frame clones and misses some; the assay was immunoSEQ multiplex PCR. The data contain more than 40,000 clones, around 77% of them singletons. Sequenced material: CD4+ T cells from PBMCs cultured with HCoV-NL63 spike peptides, taken before COVID-19 vaccination. This sequence originates from a human donor who received a COVID-19 vaccine.

The CDR3 reads CASSPIAGGTGELFF. DNA of the CDR3: TGTGCCAGCAGCCCAATTGCGGGCGGGACCGGGGAGCTGTTTTTT. The chain recombines TRBV11-2 with TRBJ2-2, with D possibly matching TRBD2 (5 bases). Trimming cost V 5 bases and J 5 bases, with 15 bases left between them. CDR1 is SGHAT and CDR2 is FQNNGV in the germline V gene. This CDR3 is 15 amino acids long.